This T cell receptor beta chain originates from a study of blood T cell repertoires in COVID-19. About the research overall: COVID-19 samples collected from the United States, Italy and Spain covered acute and convalescent phases. T cells, B-cell-depleted T cells, or PBMCs supplied cDNA or gDNA.

As originally analysed: Amplification of reference gene primers provided the estimated nucleated cell counts. Measured with immunoSEQ multiplex PCR; TCRdb has only the in-frame clones, and not every one. That table is the source of V, J and clone size, and D and trimming were worked out from the DNA. The data show approximately 270,000 clones, about nine tenths seen once. Participant-reported clinical history was the basis for cohort assignment. This clonotype was obtained from a woman in her thirties with acute COVID-19. Sequenced input: PBMCs or T cells enriched from blood (not recorded which).

CDR3 region: CASSIRAGGTEAFF. CDR3 in DNA: TGTGCCAGTAGTATTCGGGCAGGGGGCACTGAAGCTTTCTTT. The V and J genes are TRBV19 and TRBJ1-1, with TRBD1 matching over 7 bases. This CDR3 has 14 amino acids. The germline V gene encodes CDR1 LNHDA and CDR2 SQIVND (reference sequence). V gave up 3 bases and J gave up 4 bases; unmatched junction bases: 5.